These T cell receptor beta chains were read from a single sample in a study of early T cells in non-severe SARS-CoV-2 infection. Each CDR3 protein gets one entry after TCRdb re-called the 5' RACE reads with MiXCR. The sample consists of about 50,000 distinct CDR3 sequences, around 13% of them appearing once. The sequenced material came from whole blood. These receptors were obtained from an adult who was a healthcare worker with PCR-confirmed SARS-CoV-2 infection or an uninfected control (not recorded which). The CDR3 runs from the conserved cysteine through the conserved F or W. The order of the fields is J gene, clone size, V gene, D gene, CDR3 DNA, CDR3 protein. The D gene is left open where the match is weak. For some rows the clone size is stated as once, few or many, or as a class when expanded; others skip it.

TRBJ2-7	few	TRBV20-1	.	TGCAGTGCTGTCCGGGACTCAAATTCGGCGTCCGAGCAGTACTTC	CSAVRDSNSASEQYF
TRBJ2-7	many	TRBV7-6	TRBD1	TGTGCCAGCAGCCCGATGGGACAGGACTACGAGCAGTACTTC	CASSPMGQDYEQYF
TRBJ1-5	many	TRBV20-1	.	TGCAGTGCTAGGGTCCCTCCAGGGATCGGGCAGCCCCAGCATTTT	CSARVPPGIGQPQHF
TRBJ1-2	.	TRBV20-1	.	TGCAGTGCTAGAGAAACAGCAAACTATGGCTACACCTTC	CSARETANYGYTF
TRBJ2-5	many	TRBV4-1	.	TGCGCCAGCAGCCAATCTACAGGGTTAGAGACCCAGTACTTC	CASSQSTGLETQYF
TRBJ2-3	few	TRBV7-2	TRBD2	TGTGCCAGCAGCTCCTCGCGCCTAGCGGGAGATACGCAGTATTTT	CASSSSRLAGDTQYF
TRBJ2-3	few	TRBV7-2	.	TGTGCCAGCAGCTCTACATCCCCTCTCACAGATACGCAGTATTTT	CASSSTSPLTDTQYF
TRBJ1-1	.	TRBV5-1	.	TGCGCCAGCAGCTTGGGGGACATTGGGACTGAAGCTTTCTTT	CASSLGDIGTEAFF
TRBJ2-2	.	TRBV29-1	.	TGCAGCGTTGAAGATTCACGTCGGGGGAACACCGGGGAGCTGTTTTTT	CSVEDSRRGNTGELFF
TRBJ2-1	many	TRBV11-3	TRBD2	TGTGCCAGCAGCCAGGGACTAGCGGGGGGGGATGAGCAGTTCTTC	CASSQGLAGGDEQFF
TRBJ2-2	many	TRBV25-1	.	TGTGCCAGCAGTGAAGCGGCTAGCGACTACGGAGGGGAGCTGTTTTTT	CASSEAASDYGGELFF
TRBJ1-1	.	TRBV9	.	TGTGCCAGCAGCGTAGCACAGCGCACTGAAGCTTTCTTT	CASSVAQRTEAFF
TRBJ2-3	.	TRBV4-2	.	TGTGCCAGCAGCCAAGCGGAACGTAGCACAGATACGCAGTATTTT	CASSQAERSTDTQYF
TRBJ1-3	few	TRBV5-1	.	TGCGCCAGCAGCTTTACCGGAGTTGGAAACACCATATATTTT	CASSFTGVGNTIYF
TRBJ1-2	many	TRBV4-1	.	TGCGCCAGCAGCCAAGACGGGACCTCTAACTATGGCTACACCTTC	CASSQDGTSNYGYTF
TRBJ1-6	.	TRBV6-2/TRBV6-3	.	TGTGCCAGCAGTTACGGAGGTGAGGGAAATTCACCCCTCCACTTT	CASSYGGEGNSPLHF
TRBJ2-5	.	TRBV4-1	.	TGCGCCAGCAGCCAAGCGGGTCTGGGGAGGCAAGAGACCCAGTACTTC	CASSQAGLGRQETQYF
TRBJ2-3	many	TRBV3-1	.	TGTGCCAGCAGCCCAGGGGATGCCCCAGATACGCAGTATTTT	CASSPGDAPDTQYF
TRBJ2-2	many	TRBV6-6	TRBD1	TGTGCCAGCAGTTTCACGGGACAGGGAAACACCGGGGAGCTGTTTTTT	CASSFTGQGNTGELFF